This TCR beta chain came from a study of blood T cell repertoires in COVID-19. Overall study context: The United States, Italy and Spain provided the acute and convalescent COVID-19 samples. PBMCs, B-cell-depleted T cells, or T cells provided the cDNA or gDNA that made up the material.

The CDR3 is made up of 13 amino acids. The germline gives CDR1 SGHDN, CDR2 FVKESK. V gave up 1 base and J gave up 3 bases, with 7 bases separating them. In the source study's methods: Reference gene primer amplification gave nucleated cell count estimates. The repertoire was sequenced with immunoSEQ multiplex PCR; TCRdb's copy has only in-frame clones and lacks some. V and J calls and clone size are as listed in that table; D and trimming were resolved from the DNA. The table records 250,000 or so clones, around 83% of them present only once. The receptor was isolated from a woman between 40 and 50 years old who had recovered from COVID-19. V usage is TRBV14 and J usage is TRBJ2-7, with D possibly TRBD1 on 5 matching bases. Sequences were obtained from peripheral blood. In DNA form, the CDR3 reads TGTGCCAGCAGCCAAGGCAGGGTCTACGAGCAGTACTTC. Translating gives CASSQGRVYEQYF.